Following are 28 T cell receptor beta chains from one sample sequenced in a study of breast tumors, draining lymph nodes, adjacent tissues. The lymph nodes were axillary draining lymph nodes from breast cancer patients. Using its own MiXCR run on the multiplex PCR reads, TCRdb lists one record per CDR3 protein. This sample yields fewer than 150,000 distinct CDR3 sequences, of which approximately 22% are seen a single time; roughly 2.2% belongs to the top ten. Sample: axillary lymph node tissue. Every receptor here comes from a female donor with breast cancer. Some clones in this sample may be carry-over from other donors' samples.

This clonotype was recorded at least ten times. J is TRBJ1-4 and V is TRBV15; D remains ambiguous. Germline assignment: CDR1 LNHNV and CDR2 YYDKDF (reference sequence). The CDR3 totals 13 residues. Between the trimmed V and J ends, which lost 0 bases and 10 bases, there was a span of 9 bases. CDR3 sequence reads: CATSRDQSLKLFF. In DNA, the CDR3 is TGTGCCACCAGCAGAGATCAATCCCTAAAACTGTTTTTT.

Ten or more counts support this clonotype. The chain uses TRBV12-3 or TRBV12-4 and TRBJ2-1, with D perhaps matching TRBD2 (6 bases). There are 15 residues in the CDR3. V lost 3 bases to trimming and J lost 9 bases, with 18 bases between them. CDR3 DNA: TGTGCCAGCAGTTTGGCGAGCGGGTTGTTTGTTGAGCAGTTCTTC. Encoded protein: CASSLASGLFVEQFF.

The rearrangement uses TRBV18 and TRBJ2-3; 7 nucleotides align to TRBD2. V lost 6 bases to trimming and J lost 3 bases; unmatched junction nucleotides: 9. Germline CDR1 reads KGHSH; CDR2 reads LQKENI. The CDR3 totals 15 residues. For the CDR3, the DNA is TGTGCCAGCTCCGCCGGGGCTAGCGGTACAGATACGCAGTATTTT. Residues: CASSAGASGTDTQYF.

This clonotype was found many times. This chain links TRBV7-8 with TRBJ2-7, with 12 bases fitting TRBD2. Losses at the gene ends were 2 bases for V and 6 bases for J; bases not matched to a gene: 2. In germline, CDR1 is SGHVS, CDR2 FQNEAQ. The CDR3 totals 14 residues. CDR3 sequence: CASSLPGLAGEQYF. The CDR3 DNA sequence: TGTGCCAGCAGCTTACCGGGACTAGCGGGCGAGCAGTACTTC.

The sample holds many counts of this clonotype. The chain has TRBV9 and TRBJ2-3; TRBD2 aligns across 7 bases. The CDR3 is 16 residues long. CDR1 and CDR2 from the germline V gene are SGDLS and YYNGEE. V was clipped by 0 bases and J by 2 bases; unmatched bases: 6. CDR3: CASSVVPSGATDTQYF. The CDR3, as DNA: TGTGCCAGCAGCGTAGTACCTAGCGGAGCCACAGATACGCAGTATTTT. The full variable domain, completed using reference TRBV9 and TRBJ2-3, is DSGVTQTPKHLITATGQRVTLRCSPRSGDLSVYWYQQSLDQGLQFLIQYYNGEERAKGNILERFSAQQFPDLHSELNLSSLELGDSALYFCASSVVPSGATDTQYFGPGTRLTVL.

Ten or more counts support this clonotype. The CDR3 is CASSQRQDHNSPLHF. The DNA for the CDR3 is TGTGCCAGCAGCCAGAGACAGGACCATAATTCACCCCTCCACTTT. J is TRBJ1-6 and V is TRBV9, with TRBD1 as a possible D gene (6 bases). Germline V gene sequence: CDR1 SGDLS, CDR2 YYNGEE. CDR3 size: 15 residues. V lost 4 bases, J lost 5 bases, and 13 bases lay in between. Based on the CDR3 plus reference TRBV9 and TRBJ1-6, the full variable domain is DSGVTQTPKHLITATGQRVTLRCSPRSGDLSVYWYQQSLDQGLQFLIQYYNGEERAKGNILERFSAQQFPDLHSELNLSSLELGDSALYFCASSQRQDHNSPLHFGNGTRLTVT.

This clonotype was seen ten or more times. The chain recombines TRBV10-3 with TRBJ2-1; D unresolved. CDR3 length: 15 residues. V lost 6 bases to trimming and J lost 0 bases, with 12 bases between them. Germline CDR1 ENHRY, CDR2 SYGVKD. Here the CDR3 DNA reads TGTGCCATCAGCCCTACATGGAGCTCCTACAATGAGCAGTTCTTC. As protein: CAISPTWSSYNEQFF.

This clonotype was detected ten times or more. The rearrangement links TRBV6-5 to TRBJ2-7; the match to TRBD2 covers 13 bases. Germline V CDR1 and CDR2: MNHEY, SVGAGI. The V segment lost 0 bases and the J segment 1 base; nucleotides outside the gene matches: 9. This CDR3 comprises 19 residues. CDR3 loop: CASSYSTPLAGGRSYEQYF. As DNA, the CDR3 is TGTGCCAGCAGTTACTCGACCCCACTAGCGGGAGGGCGGTCCTACGAGCAGTACTTC.

With regard to this clonotype: A much larger clone sits a single nucleotide away, making a read error possible. V and J are TRBV19 and TRBJ2-7, with a tentative D call TRBD1 (5 bases). Germline V gene data show CDR1 as LNHDA and CDR2 as SQIVND (reference sequence). This CDR3 is 12 amino acids long. V was trimmed by 5 bases and J by 4 bases, leaving 9 bases between them. This CDR3 is CASSVDKYEQYF. The DNA of the CDR3 is TGTGCCAGTAGTGTGGACAAGTACGAGCAGTACTTC.

There are many counts of this clonotype. The chain uses TRBV7-3 and TRBJ2-5; TRBD1 might be the D (6 bases). V was shortened by 5 bases and J by 2 bases, with 12 bases between the two germline ends. The CDR3 has 14 residues. Germline-derived CDR1 and CDR2 are SGHTA and FQGTGA. The CDR3 DNA reads as TGTGCCAGCAGCCCAGGGGCTTTGCAAGAGACCCAGTACTTC. Translation gives CASSPGALQETQYF.

This clonotype was recorded many times. The V call is TRBV2, the J call TRBJ2-7; the D gene is possibly TRBD1 (6 bases). The ends were cut back, 2 bases at V and 1 base at J, with 15 bases in the middle. The CDR3 totals 16 residues. Per germline, CDR1 SNHLY and CDR2 FYNNEI. DNA of the CDR3: TGTGCCAGCAGTGAATTCCCAAACAGGGAATCCTACGAGCAGTACTTC. Translated, it gives CASSEFPNRESYEQYF.

This clonotype was detected ten times or more. The chain carries TRBV20-1 and TRBJ1-2; D not resolved. V was shortened by 0 bases and J by 3 bases, with 11 bases between the two germline ends. The germline CDR1 and CDR2 sequences are DFQATT and SNEGSKA (reference sequence). This CDR3 has 14 amino acids. The CDR3 region is CSAREGVWDYGYTF. The CDR3 DNA reads as TGCAGTGCTAGAGAGGGAGTTTGGGACTATGGCTACACCTTC.

This chain connects TRBV28 to TRBJ1-5; maybe TRBD1 (5 bases). Germline-derived CDR1 and CDR2 are MDHEN and SYDVKM. CDR3 size: 14 residues. Trimming pared 6 bases from V and 2 bases from J, leaving 11 bases between. Here the CDR3 reads CASRLGGGNQPQHF. The CDR3 DNA reads TGTGCCAGCAGGCTGGGAGGGGGCAATCAGCCCCAGCATTTT.

This clonotype occurred many times. The chain links TRBV20-1 to TRBJ1-3; TRBD1 might be the D (5 bases). Germline lookup yields CDR1 DFQATT and CDR2 SNEGSKA (reference sequence). The CDR3 length is 17 residues. V was clipped by 7 bases and J by 0 bases, with 22 bases between them. CDR3 loop: CSVAGPLGANSGNTIYF. For the CDR3, the DNA is TGCAGTGTCGCGGGACCCCTCGGGGCGAACTCTGGAAACACCATATATTTT.

This clonotype was observed at least ten times. The V and J genes are TRBV5-1 and TRBJ2-1; D is ambiguous. The CDR3 spans 14 residues. In germline, CDR1 is SGHRS, CDR2 YFSETQ. The V end lost 2 bases, the J end lost 7 bases, and 13 bases lay between the germline ends. CDR3 amino acids: CASSFGAMANEQFF. The CDR3 DNA follows: TGCGCCAGCAGCTTCGGTGCGATGGCTAATGAGCAGTTCTTC.

This clonotype was seen ten or more times. The chain uses TRBV5-1 and TRBJ2-2, with no clear D. CDR3 length: 12 amino acids. Trimming took 5 bases from V and 4 from J, leaving 6 bases between them. Germline CDR1 and CDR2: SGHRS and YFSETQ. CDR3 region: CASRQSTGELFF. CDR3 nucleotide sequence: TGCGCCAGCAGACAGAGCACCGGGGAGCTGTTTTTT.

This clonotype was seen repeatedly, ten times or more. V and J are TRBV19 and TRBJ1-6; 7 bases map to TRBD1. Germline V gives CDR1 LNHDA, CDR2 SQIVND (reference sequence). The CDR3 loop spans 16 amino acids. After removal of 3 bases from V and 8 bases from J, the junction contained 10 bases not matched to a gene. The CDR3 protein is CASSIGSRRGYSPLHF. The CDR3 DNA reads TGTGCCAGTAGTATTGGTTCCCGCAGGGGGTATTCACCCCTCCACTTT.

This sequence joins TRBV28 and TRBJ2-7; tentatively, D is TRBD1 (5 bases). Trimming removed 3 bases at V and 5 bases at J, with 17 bases between. CDR1 is MDHEN and CDR2 is SYDVKM in the germline V gene. The CDR3 spans 15 residues. CDR3 protein: CASSFDWGTDNEQYF. The CDR3 coding sequence is TGTGCCAGCAGTTTCGATTGGGGAACGGACAACGAGCAGTACTTC.

This clonotype came up once. A much larger clone sits a single nucleotide away, making a read error possible. As the CDR3 is not closed by the conserved phenylalanine or tryptophan, this likely results from a read error. The V and J genes are TRBV3-1 and TRBJ2-3; TRBD1 is a possible D gene (6 bases). Trimming cost V 1 base and J 2 bases, with 10 bases left between them. Germline V gene lookup returns CDR1 LGHDT and CDR2 YNNKEL (reference sequence). The CDR3 has 15 residues. The CDR3 loop reads CASSQVTGPTDTQYS. The CDR3 DNA reads as TGTGCCAGCAGCCAAGTGACAGGCCCCACAGATACGCAGTATTCT.

This clonotype showed up just a few times. The chain links TRBV5-1 to TRBJ1-5, with unresolved D. The V end lost 0 bases, the J end lost 3 bases, and 4 bases lay between the germline ends. The length of the CDR3 is 13 residues. Germline V gene sequence: CDR1 SGHRS, CDR2 YFSETQ. CDR3 DNA sequence: TGCGCCAGCAGCTTGGGCCCCAATCAGCCCCAGCATTTT. This encodes CASSLGPNQPQHF.

This clonotype was seen ten or more times. The chain uses TRBV12-3 or TRBV12-4 and TRBJ2-2; D unclear. CDR3 length equals 12 residues. Between the trimmed V and J ends, which lost 5 bases and 7 bases, there was a span of 8 bases. CDR3 loop: CASSLTGGELFF. In DNA form, the CDR3 reads TGTGCCAGCAGTCTTACTGGCGGGGAGCTGTTTTTT.

This clonotype was found many times. The rearrangement links TRBV28 to TRBJ1-6, with 7 bases fitting TRBD1. The CDR3 runs 15 residues. CDR1 is MDHEN and CDR2 is SYDVKM in the germline V gene. The trim removed 1 base at V and 9 bases at J, leaving 6 bases unmatched. CDR3 sequence reads: CASSLFLTGFSPLHF. CDR3 coding DNA: TGTGCCAGCAGTTTATTTTTGACAGGGTTTTCACCCCTCCACTTT.

This clonotype was recorded at least ten times. The V gene is TRBV6-1, the J gene TRBJ2-3, with D unclear. CDR3 size: 15 residues. Germline CDR1 MNHNS, CDR2 SASEGT. V was trimmed by 2 bases and J by 3 bases, leaving 12 bases between them. In DNA form, the CDR3 reads TGTGCCAGCAGTGAACCCCGACTTTATACAGATACGCAGTATTTT. Its translation is CASSEPRLYTDTQYF.

The sample holds many counts of this clonotype. This chain connects TRBV11-2 to TRBJ2-7, with D possibly called TRBD1 or TRBD2 (5 bases each). The V end lost 8 bases, the J end lost 1 base, and 18 bases lay between the germline ends. Germline V gene sequence: CDR1 SGHAT, CDR2 FQNNGV. The CDR3 covers 15 residues. The CDR3 here is CASPYGGRGSYEQYF. The CDR3 DNA follows: TGTGCCAGCCCCTATGGGGGTAGGGGATCCTACGAGCAGTACTTC.

This clonotype was observed a few times. The chain has TRBV5-1 and TRBJ2-5; D is possibly TRBD1 (5 bases). Trimming took off 1 base at V and 4 bases at J, with 14 bases between the two ends. This CDR3 is 15 amino acids long. From germline, CDR1 is SGHRS and CDR2 YFSETQ. The chain's CDR3 is CASSLSTTGSETQYF. The CDR3 region has the DNA TGCGCCAGCAGCTTGAGTACCACAGGATCAGAGACCCAGTACTTC.

A word on this clonotype: This may stem from a read error, because a much larger clone lies one nucleotide away. The CDR3 sequence is CAAGGSLNEKLFF. The CDR3 DNA follows: TGCGCCGCGGGAGGGTCCCTCAATGAAAAACTGTTTTTT. This sequence joins TRBV10-2 and TRBJ1-4; no reliable D call. Germline V lookup: CDR1 WSHSY, CDR2 SAAADI. The V and J ends lost 11 bases and 5 bases respectively, with 15 bases between them. There are 13 residues in the CDR3.

This clonotype was seen ten or more times. This chain joins TRBV3-1 and TRBJ2-3; D is unresolved. The CDR3 is 14 amino acids. The germline V and J ends were trimmed by 3 bases and 0 bases, with 7 bases remaining between them. Germline V gene sequence: CDR1 LGHDT, CDR2 YNNKEL (reference sequence). The CDR3 DNA sequence: TGTGCCAGCAGCCAGTGGCAGAGCACAGATACGCAGTATTTT. Encoded protein: CASSQWQSTDTQYF.

This clonotype was recorded many times. The rearrangement uses TRBV12-3 or TRBV12-4 and TRBJ2-1; D gene unclear. Trimming took 2 bases from V and 6 from J, leaving 14 bases between them. The length of the CDR3 is 15 residues. CDR3 in amino acids: CASSLRVSVSNEQFF. The CDR3 nucleotides read TGTGCCAGCAGTTTAAGGGTATCGGTGTCCAATGAGCAGTTCTTC.